Presented here are 28 T cell receptor beta chains from one specimen sequenced in a study of T cells in Graves' hyperthyroidism and ophthalmopathy. From RNA transcripts, TCR beta CDR3 regions were amplified. HTBI primers were used for first-round RT-PCR of the TCR CDR3. TCRdb reprocessed the multiplex PCR reads via MiXCR and lists one record per CDR3 protein. This table holds 250,000 to 300,000 distinct CDR3 sequences, roughly an eighth found once. What was sequenced was blood. The receptor source for this set is a woman aged 40 to 49 with Graves' hyperthyroidism.

This clonotype appeared many times. V usage is TRBV27 and J usage is TRBJ2-3; TRBD2 matches 12 bases. Germline loops: CDR1 MNHEY, CDR2 SMNVEV (reference sequence). The CDR3 extends over 15 amino acids. The trim removed 5 bases at V and 8 bases at J, leaving 8 bases unmatched. The CDR3, as DNA: TGTGCCAGCAGTCCGACTAGCGGGAGTTCGGTTACGCAGTATTTT. Translating gives CASSPTSGSSVTQYF.

In this sample, this clonotype turned up many times. V and J are TRBV3-1 and TRBJ2-3; unclear D gene. This CDR3 has 15 amino acids. Germline V gene lookup returns CDR1 LGHDT and CDR2 YNNKEL (reference sequence). V lost 0 bases to trimming and J lost 2 bases, with 9 bases between them. The DNA of the CDR3 is TGTGCCAGCAGCCAAGAACAAACATACACAGATACGCAGTATTTT. Protein product: CASSQEQTYTDTQYF.

This clonotype was seen many times. The rearrangement uses TRBV29-1 and TRBJ2-1, with 14 bases fitting TRBD2. The CDR3 consists of 15 residues. After removal of 2 bases from V and 7 bases from J, the junction contained 4 bases not matched to a gene. CDR1 is SQVTM, CDR2 ANQGSEA, per germline. For the CDR3, the DNA is TGCAGCGTTGAATCGGGACTAGCGGGAGTGAATGAGCAGTTCTTC. This gives the protein CSVESGLAGVNEQFF.

This clonotype has more than one count but fewer than ten. The chain combines TRBV7-2 with TRBJ2-5; D is unresolved. This CDR3 spans 13 amino acids. V was pared by 1 base and J by 5 bases, with 8 bases between. Per germline, CDR1 SGHTA and CDR2 FQGNSA. The CDR3 sequence: CASSLGSGETQYF. The CDR3 nucleotides are TGTGCCAGCAGCTTAGGGTCCGGGGAGACCCAGTACTTC.

This clonotype was found many times. The chain links TRBV11-2 to TRBJ2-1, with D possibly being TRBD2 (7 bases). Per germline, CDR1 SGHAT and CDR2 FQNNGV. V dropped 5 bases and J dropped 2 bases, with 16 bases sitting between them. The CDR3 has 16 residues. The CDR3 sequence: CASSPEGGRAYNEQFF. The CDR3 nucleotides read TGTGCCAGCAGCCCCGAAGGGGGGAGGGCCTACAATGAGCAGTTCTTC. Based on the CDR3 plus reference TRBV11-2 and TRBJ2-1, the full variable domain is EAGVAQSPRYKIIEKRQSVAFWCNPISGHATLYWYQQILGQGPKLLIQFQNNGVVDDSQLPKDRFSAERLKGVDSTLKIQPAKLEDSAVYLCASSPEGGRAYNEQFFGPGTRLTVL.

In its sample, this clonotype was seen many times. The V call is TRBV29-1, the J call TRBJ2-1; 16 nucleotides line up with TRBD2. The CDR3 length is 16 residues. Germline V gene data show CDR1 as SQVTM and CDR2 as ANQGSEA. V gave up 6 bases and J gave up 4 bases; unmatched junction bases: 6. For the CDR3, the DNA is TGCAGCGTGGACGGGACTAGCGGGAGGGAATACAATGAGCAGTTCTTC. Translating gives CSVDGTSGREYNEQFF.

This clonotype occurred many times. This chain connects TRBV3-1 to TRBJ2-5; 7 bases match TRBD2. This CDR3 is built from 16 residues. V dropped 1 base and J dropped 2; count of bases not matched to a gene: 7. The germline CDR1 and CDR2 sequences are LGHDT and YNNKEL (reference sequence). CDR3 nucleotides: TGTGCCAGCAGCCAAGGGTTGCTAGCGGCTCAAGAGACCCAGTACTTC. This gives the protein CASSQGLLAAQETQYF.

There are a few counts of this clonotype. The V and J genes are TRBV7-3 and TRBJ2-3, with D tentatively TRBD1 (5 bases). Germline V CDR1 and CDR2: SGHTA, FQGTGA. Trimming removed 9 bases from V and 10 bases from J, with 20 bases in between. The CDR3 spans 13 residues. The CDR3 nucleotides read TGTGCCAGGGACCCCCAGGTTTCACAGGCGCAGTATTTT. It is translated as CARDPQVSQAQYF.

In this sample, this clonotype turned up many times. The CDR3, as DNA: TGTGCCAGCAGCCCCCCAAGACGGGGGGTATCCCTCCACTTT. Translated: CASSPPRRGVSLHF. The chain carries TRBV7-2 and TRBJ1-6, with D perhaps matching TRBD1 (5 bases). Per germline, CDR1 SGHTA and CDR2 FQGNSA. V gave up 5 bases and J gave up 14 bases, with 19 bases separating them. This CDR3 is built from 14 residues.

This clonotype occurred many times. The V gene is TRBV3-1, the J gene TRBJ2-5, with 16 bases aligning to TRBD2. Per germline, CDR1 LGHDT and CDR2 YNNKEL (reference sequence). V gave up 4 bases and J gave up 11 bases; unmatched junction bases: 10. CDR3 size: 16 residues. The CDR3 nucleotides are TGTGCCAGCAGCCCGCCGGGACTAGCGGGAGGGCCTAGTCAGTACTTC. This sequence encodes CASSPPGLAGGPSQYF.

The rearrangement uses TRBV5-4 and TRBJ2-2; 7 bases fit TRBD2. The junction had 9 bases not matched to a gene; V was cut back by 4 bases and J by 6 bases. CDR3 length equals 15 residues. The germline V gene encodes CDR1 SGHNT and CDR2 YYREEE (reference sequence). The CDR3 nucleotides read TGTGCCAGCAGCCCCCGGGGGGATGGGGCCGGGGAGCTGTTTTTT. It translates to CASSPRGDGAGELFF.

This clonotype was seen at least ten times. The V and J genes are TRBV12-3 or TRBV12-4 and TRBJ2-1; D call uncertain. This CDR3 contains 13 residues. Trimming cost V 9 bases and J 2 bases, with 11 bases left between them. CDR3 amino acids: CASDSGTYNEQFF. CDR3 nucleotides: TGTGCCAGTGATTCTGGGACCTACAATGAGCAGTTCTTC.

This clonotype was found many times. This chain links TRBV10-3 with TRBJ1-6; no clear D. Per germline, CDR1 ENHRY and CDR2 SYGVKD. The CDR3 spans 17 residues. V was trimmed by 2 bases and J by 14 bases, leaving 25 bases between them. This CDR3 reads CAISEPISGLIGRTLHF. The CDR3 DNA reads TGTGCCATCAGTGAGCCTATTTCCGGGCTTATAGGGAGGACCCTCCACTTT.

Concerning this clonotype: An end of the junction does not agree with germline; a read error may underlie this. V is TRBV19 and J is TRBJ2-7; 8 bases align to TRBD1. The V gene's germline CDR1 is LNHDA and CDR2 SQIVND (reference sequence). The CDR3 sequence is 13 residues long. The chain's CDR3 is CASSRTGSYEQHF. The CDR3 bases are TGTGCCAGTAGCAGGACAGGGTCCTACGAGCAGCACTTC.

The J gene is TRBJ2-3, the V gene TRBV3-1; the match to TRBD2 covers 11 bases. The CDR3 extends over 13 amino acids. V gave up 1 base and J gave up 10 bases; unmatched junction bases: 1. Germline V gene lookup returns CDR1 LGHDT and CDR2 YNNKEL (reference sequence). CDR3: CASSQGSGRAQYF. DNA for the CDR3: TGTGCCAGCAGCCAAGGTAGCGGGAGGGCGCAGTATTTT.

The table lists this clonotype with a few counts. V gene TRBV14 combines with J gene TRBJ2-3; D remains ambiguous. This CDR3 has 14 amino acids. V shed 1 base and J shed 4 bases, with 9 bases lying between them. CDR1 is SGHDN and CDR2 is FVKESK in the germline V gene. The DNA for the CDR3 is TGTGCCAGCAGCCAAGTCTTGGTAGCAGATACGCAGTATTTT. Its translation is CASSQVLVADTQYF.

This clonotype occurred many times. The chain is built from TRBV30 and TRBJ1-2; TRBD1 aligns across 7 bases. The V gene end was trimmed by 7 bases and the J gene end by 7 bases; junction bases not matched to a gene: 12. CDR3 size: 13 residues. Germline-derived CDR1 and CDR2 are GTSNPN and SVGIG (reference sequence). The CDR3 sequence: CASKNKGASGYTF. The CDR3 DNA reads as TGTGCCTCTAAGAACAAGGGGGCAAGTGGCTACACCTTC.

The sample holds a few counts of this clonotype. The chain employs TRBV7-9 and TRBJ2-4; D not certain. Germline lookup yields CDR1 SEHNR and CDR2 FQNEAQ (reference sequence). The CDR3 length is 17 residues. V shed 5 bases and J shed 0 bases, with 17 bases lying between them. Here the CDR3 reads CASSPSPETEAKNIQYF. CDR3 nucleotide sequence: TGTGCCAGCAGCCCGTCCCCCGAGACCGAAGCCAAAAACATTCAGTACTTC.

V usage is TRBV5-8 and J usage is TRBJ2-1; 10 bases fit TRBD2. The CDR3 is made up of 15 amino acids. Germline loops: CDR1 SGHTS, CDR2 YDEGEE. V gave up 1 base and J gave up 7 bases; unmatched junction bases: 5. The CDR3 DNA is TGTGCCAGCAGCTTGAGCGGGAGGGCCCTTAATGAGCAGTTCTTC. Its protein is CASSLSGRALNEQFF.

This clonotype has ten or more counts. The genes are TRBV7-8 and TRBJ2-7; 7 bases are a match to TRBD1. CDR1 SGHVS and CDR2 FQNEAQ come from the germline V gene. This CDR3 comprises 13 residues. V lost 1 base, J lost 6 bases, and 3 bases stayed unmatched. The CDR3 is CASSLEYRGEQYF. The CDR3 bases are TGTGCCAGCAGCTTAGAATACAGGGGCGAGCAGTACTTC.

At least ten counts were recorded for this clonotype. This sequence joins TRBV27 and TRBJ2-1; D is unclear. Germline V gives CDR1 MNHEY, CDR2 SMNVEV (reference sequence). The V and J ends lost 7 bases and 5 bases respectively, with 6 bases between them. The CDR3 is 11 residues long. The CDR3 protein is CASTYNNEQFF. In DNA form, the CDR3 reads TGTGCCAGCACCTATAACAATGAGCAGTTCTTC.

This clonotype has a handful of counts. This sequence joins TRBV7-9 and TRBJ2-3; 9 bases match TRBD2. Germline CDR1 reads SEHNR; CDR2 reads FQNEAQ (reference sequence). The CDR3 is 15 residues long. The trim removed 3 bases at V and 10 bases at J, leaving 11 bases unmatched. The CDR3 DNA is TGTGCCAGCAGCTTGTTGAAAGGGACTAGCAAAGCGCAGTATTTT. It is translated as CASSLLKGTSKAQYF.

Ten or more counts support this clonotype. V is TRBV20-1 and J is TRBJ2-2, with D uncertain. CDR1 and CDR2 (germline): DFQATT, SNEGSKA (reference sequence). CDR3 length: 16 residues. V lost 0 bases and J 0 bases, leaving 11 bases between the germline ends. The CDR3 region is CSARDRKSSNTGELFF. Written as DNA, the CDR3 is TGCAGTGCTAGAGATCGAAAGAGTTCGAACACCGGGGAGCTGTTTTTT.

In this sample, this clonotype turned up once. The V gene is TRBV6-1, the J gene TRBJ2-1; 8 nucleotides align to TRBD2. There are 15 residues in the CDR3. Germline V CDR1 and CDR2: MNHNS, SASEGT. The trim removed 7 bases at V and 2 bases at J, leaving 7 bases unmatched. This chain's CDR3 is CASNRAGGPYNEQFF. The CDR3 DNA is TGTGCCAGCAATAGGGCGGGAGGCCCCTACAATGAGCAGTTCTTC.

This clonotype turned up a few times. The gene calls are TRBV19 and TRBJ2-5, with a possible D match to TRBD2 (6 bases). V gave up 7 bases and J gave up 2 bases, with 14 bases separating them. Looked up from germline, CDR1 is LNHDA and CDR2 is SQIVND (reference sequence). CDR3 length: 14 amino acids. The chain's CDR3 is CASTGGAFQETQYF. In DNA, the CDR3 is TGTGCCAGTACAGGAGGGGCCTTTCAAGAGACCCAGTACTTC.

This clonotype was recorded at least ten times. The rearrangement uses TRBV5-5 and TRBJ1-1; tentative D call: TRBD1 (6 bases). The ends were cut back, 4 bases at V and 3 bases at J, with 16 bases in the middle. Germline lookup yields CDR1 SGHKS and CDR2 YYEKEE (reference sequence). This CDR3 spans 15 amino acids. The CDR3 nucleotides are TGTGCCAGCAGCACCGGACAGCCAGGGGACACTGAAGCTTTCTTT. Translated: CASSTGQPGDTEAFF.

This clonotype has at least ten counts. The rearrangement uses TRBV2 and TRBJ2-7, with a tentative D call TRBD2 (6 bases). Germline V gives CDR1 SNHLY, CDR2 FYNNEI. The CDR3 consists of 14 residues. The V end lost 6 bases, the J end lost 3 bases, and 15 bases lay between the germline ends. CDR3 protein: CASRRSGLNYEQYF. The CDR3 DNA sequence: TGTGCCAGCAGGCGCTCGGGACTGAACTACGAGCAGTACTTC.

This chain joins TRBV20-1 and TRBJ1-6; a weak D match, TRBD1 (6 bases). This CDR3 region has 13 residues. CDR1 DFQATT and CDR2 SNEGSKA come from the germline V gene (reference sequence). The germline V and J ends were trimmed by 7 bases and 7 bases, with 14 bases remaining between them. The CDR3: CSVNQGQNSPLHF. CDR3 coding DNA: TGCAGTGTAAACCAGGGGCAAAATTCACCCCTCCACTTT.